This T cell receptor beta chain came from a study of a mutant IDH1 vaccine in newly diagnosed glioma. Broader study findings: Most patients, 93.3%, showed vaccine-induced immune responses.

From germline, CDR1 is SQVTM and CDR2 ANQGSEA. The CDR3 consists of 15 residues. V shed 7 bases, J shed 2 bases, and the junction held 12 bases outside the gene matches. For this clone: The antigen remains unidentified.

Profiled with immunoSEQ multiplex PCR; TCRdb holds only in-frame clones, not every one. The sample contains 60,000 to 75,000 clones, 60% to 85% of which appear only once. This sample's time point: baseline, week 1 (first vaccination visit). The treatment here: pre-vaccination baseline after standard-of-care therapy. Sequenced here: PBMCs, sampled from a glioma patient treated with radiotherapy, temozolomide or both. This receptor was taken from a man aged 45 to 65 with glioma. This chain connects TRBV29-1 to TRBJ2-5, with TRBD2 identical over 8 bases. CDR3 DNA: TGCAGCGCCCCCTCCGGGGGGGGGCGACAAGAGACCCAGTACTTC. It yields the protein CSAPSGGGRQETQYF.